Listed below are T cell receptor beta chains from one sample, sequenced in a study of post-analysis software for immune sequencing data. TCRdb ran MiXCR on the PCR reads and lists one entry per CDR3 protein. Among 650,000 to 900,000 distinct CDR3 sequences listed, about 45% were seen once. Sequences were obtained from blood. These receptors all stem from a girl aged 10 to 17 with multiple sclerosis. Each CDR3 is given without its conserved first and last residue. The order of the fields is V gene, J gene, CDR3 protein.

TRBV6-5	TRBJ2-7	ASSRTGDSYEQY
TRBV11-2	TRBJ1-1	ASSLLGKGDTEAF
TRBV7-6	TRBJ2-7	ASSLGGDTAYEQY
TRBV4-3	TRBJ2-7	ASSQHIAGSGEQY
TRBV6-5	TRBJ2-3	ASRDGGPRGDTQY
TRBV20-1	TRBJ2-5	SARSLAGRPSQETQY
TRBV5-1	TRBJ2-7	ASSSTGTRPYEQY
TRBV12-3/TRBV12-4	TRBJ2-1	ASSHGLAGYNEQF
TRBV6-6	TRBJ2-7	ASSYPGQGYEQY
TRBV10-1	TRBJ2-3	ASSAVLAGDTDTQY
TRBV20-1	TRBJ2-1	SATPGGGRTANEQF
TRBV20-1	.	SAEEGTALNEQY
TRBV27	TRBJ2-7	ASSSRAGGSYEQY
TRBV7-8	TRBJ2-3	ASRPGAGAGGTDTQY
TRBV15	TRBJ2-3	ATSRDKTPTTDTQY
TRBV18	TRBJ2-1	ASNLAGKYNEQF
TRBV5-6	TRBJ2-1	ASSWGTSVNEQF
TRBV5-5	TRBJ2-7	ASSLGGGRNYEQY
TRBV10-3	TRBJ1-1	ATSQGGFTEAF
TRBV6-2/TRBV6-3	.	ANSYGGSGGYEQY
TRBV6-4	TRBJ1-5	ASSDGITGNQPQH
TRBV20-1	TRBJ1-1	SALTDEGSEAF
TRBV5-1	TRBJ2-1	ASSLDVTSGRASVQF
TRBV6-1	TRBJ2-7	ASSSGAVGRYEQY
TRBV5-1	TRBJ2-7	ASSLYADAVYEQY